This TCR beta chain is from a study of vaccination effects on CD4 cells after COVID-19 (dated by TCRdb to the early 2020s). Some background on the complete study: Each participant got two doses of an mRNA SARS-CoV-2 vaccine, either BNT162b2 or mRNA-1273. SARS-CoV-2 spike-specific CD4+ TCR repertoires were compared before and after mRNA vaccination in COVID-19 convalescent patients and in infection-naive vaccine recipients. Altogether, about 10 COVID-19 convalescent patients and 4 SARS-CoV-2-naive healthy vaccine recipients made up the full study. In the study, cultures from other donors were sequenced using the Oncomine TCR Beta short-read assay on an Illumina iSeq 100. The investigation overall reported the following: In healthy vaccine recipients, vaccine-induced clones were almost all SARS-CoV-2 mono-reactive, with only 1 of 255 cross-reactive with common cold coronaviruses. Marked clonal contraction was observed in both infection-induced and vaccine-induced clones at late post-vaccination timepoints, consistent with waning T cell responses. Limitations of the study were the small number of convalescent patients and the absence of early post-infection timepoints.

The CDR1 and CDR2 encoded by the germline V gene are SGHRS and YFSETQ. CDR3 length: 16 amino acids, cysteine to phenylalanine. Here the CDR3 DNA is all that survives: 48 bases in frame from base 1. For this chain, trimming is 1 base at the V end and 3 bases at the J end, and the number of junction bases without a gene match is 5. This clone was detected a few times. The antigen this receptor binds is unknown. Base qualities were left out, and no much larger clone turns up one base away. Preparation of the library involved the immunoSEQ multiplex PCR assay. DNA from the CD4+ T cells that had been cultured and isolated underwent TCR beta CDR3 sequencing. On the authors' methods: Non-productive TCR sequences were removed, reads were trimmed to the CDR3 region, and CDR3s of at least 7 amino acids were retained. Antigen-specific clonotypes were identified using the MANAFEST web app by comparison of expansion in peptide wells against reference cultures. For clones to be considered positive, expansion at FDR<0.05 versus reference and all other wells, an odds ratio above 5, and a frequency above 0.1% in two replicate wells were required. A clonotype was called cross-reactive if it was significantly expanded both in SARS-CoV-2 spike wells and in at least one common cold coronavirus spike condition. CDR3 similarity was assessed by Levenshtein distance with the stringdist R package, and unrooted trees were built with ape in R 3.6.1. TCRdb stores this immuneACCESS table with in-frame sequences only. Part of the clones is absent; in the studies checked, under half of the shortfall reflects unresolved V genes, and no reason is known for the rest. Clonal size and the V and J genes are those of that table, whereas D and trimming came from the DNA. This sample lists just over 20,000 clones; about 70% were detected once. The ten largest clones add up to around 17% of the sample.

In the ViraFEST assay, PBMC were stimulated with viral peptide pools, and antigen-specific CD4+ T cell clonotypes were then identified by expansion using TCR sequencing. After around eleven days of culture, CD4+ T cells were isolated with the EasySep CD4+ T cell isolation kit. None of the healthy vaccine recipients had a prior SARS-CoV-2 infection, which was confirmed by nucleocapsid antibody tests that came back negative both before and after vaccination. Around 2.1 million PBMC per well were cultured with approximately 10 ug/ml peptides in IMDM containing approximately 4.7% human AB serum, approximately 9.1 IU/ml IL-2 and gentamicin. On days 3 and 7, half of the culture medium was replaced with fresh IL-2-containing medium. Unless otherwise noted, each peptide stimulation condition was cultured in triplicate wells. Using Ficoll-Paque Plus gradient centrifugation, PBMC were separated from whole blood and then either used fresh or cryopreserved at -140C. The overlapping peptide pools covered the spike proteins of SARS-CoV-2 as well as those of the common cold coronaviruses HCoV-NL63, HCoV-OC43 and HCoV-229E. The QIAamp micro DNA kit was used to extract genomic DNA from the cultured CD4+ T cells.

The sample was CD4+ T cells from PBMCs cultured with HCoV-229E spike peptides, taken before COVID-19 vaccination. In light of the paper, this sample's cell subset or site label describes: HCoV-229E spike overlapping peptide pool stimulation. This receptor was taken from a human donor who received a COVID-19 vaccine. The rearranged chain carries TRBV5-1 and TRBJ2-7, and 12 junction bases match TRBD1. The CDR3 amino acid sequence is: CASSLWGQGANYEQYF. The DNA sequence is as follows: TGCGCCAGCAGCTTGTGGGGACAGGGGGCTAACTACGAGCAGTACTTC.